The 25 T cell receptor beta chains below were found in one sample sequenced in a study of blood T cells in healthy people across ages (dated by TCRdb to the mid-2010s). The receptor library was made with 5' RACE. Sequencing took place on an Illumina HiSeq 2500. A second 7 to 11 cycle PCR used a sample-barcoded 5' primer and a J-beta primer mix. TCRdb handled the public reads itself, with Q25 trimming in fastp and clone calling in MiXCR, and kept productive beta chains. Rows merge per CDR3 protein into single entries with the most common DNA and genes. Counted in this sample were roughly 1,300,000 distinct CDR3 sequences; 55% to 75% of them appeared once. More than 6% of the sample rests with the top ten. The sample comprised blood. The receptor source for this set is a man younger than 30 in good health.

The CDR3 coding sequence is TGTGCCAGCAGTAACCTTGAAGCTTTCTTT. This codes for CASSNLEAFF. This chain uses TRBV6-5 with TRBJ1-1; no definite D call. V was cut by 5 bases and J by 7 bases, with 5 bases left in between. This CDR3 contains 10 residues. Germline V gives CDR1 MNHEY, CDR2 SVGAGI.

V usage is TRBV4-2 and J usage is TRBJ2-6; 7 bases agree with TRBD1. After removal of 0 bases from V and 0 bases from J, the junction contained 5 bases not matched to a gene. This CDR3 is 18 amino acids long. CDR1 LGHNA and CDR2 YNFKEQ come from the germline V gene. CDR3 sequence reads: CASSQDRWDSSGANVLTF. The DNA for the CDR3 is TGTGCCAGCAGCCAAGATCGTTGGGACAGCTCTGGGGCCAACGTCCTGACTTTC.

The rearrangement joins TRBV27 to TRBJ2-1, with D perhaps TRBD2 (6 bases). The V and J ends lost 5 bases and 11 bases respectively, with 19 bases between them. CDR1 is MNHEY, CDR2 SMNVEV, per germline (reference sequence). The CDR3 is 14 residues long. The CDR3 loop reads CASSPGGKRVQQFF. In nucleotides, the CDR3 is TGTGCCAGCAGTCCTGGCGGGAAACGAGTTCAGCAGTTCTTC.

The chain couples TRBV5-1 to TRBJ1-2; tentative D call: TRBD1 (6 bases). CDR1 SGHRS and CDR2 YFSETQ come from the germline V gene. V was clipped by 4 bases and J by 7 bases, with 17 bases between them. CDR3 length: 14 residues. CDR3 in amino acids: CASSKQGEGSGYTF. CDR3 nucleotides: TGCGCCAGCAGCAAACAGGGAGAGGGCTCTGGCTACACCTTC.

The chain combines TRBV27 with TRBJ2-7; the D gene is possibly TRBD1 (5 bases). The CDR3 extends over 15 amino acids. Between the trimmed V and J ends, which lost 5 bases and 5 bases, there was a span of 19 bases. Germline V CDR1 and CDR2: MNHEY, SMNVEV (reference sequence). CDR3 in DNA: TGTGCCAGCAGTGCCTACTCATCAGGGTGGGACGAGCAGTACTTC. Encoded protein: CASSAYSSGWDEQYF.

Comments on this clonotype: It may be a read error: a sequence one base away is much more abundant. The chain couples TRBV4-3 to TRBJ2-3; TRBD1 matches at 8 bases. CDR1 and CDR2 from the germline V gene are LGHNA and YSLEER. This CDR3 has 17 amino acids. The CDR3 bases are TGCGTCAGCAGCCTATCAGCAGGGGGCATAACCACAGATACGCAGTATTTT. Its translation: CVSSLSAGGITTDTQYF.

This clonotype was seen just once. The chain is built from TRBV6-5 and TRBJ2-3; no definite D call. The germline V gene encodes CDR1 MNHEY and CDR2 SVGAGI. The CDR3 sequence is 15 residues long. Deletions cut 5 bases from V and 3 bases from J, with 15 bases between. The DNA of the CDR3 is TGTGCCAGCAGTCCCCGACGCTCTAGGACAGATACGCAGTATTTT. It specifies CASSPRRSRTDTQYF.

The V call is TRBV7-2, the J call TRBJ1-2, with D possibly TRBD1 on 6 matching bases. V dropped 6 bases and J dropped 4 bases, with 12 bases sitting between them. Germline assignment: CDR1 SGHTA and CDR2 FQGNSA. The CDR3 runs to 13 residues. CDR3 protein: CASSFDRIYGYTF. The CDR3 DNA follows: TGTGCCAGCAGTTTCGACAGGATCTATGGCTACACCTTC.

This clonotype has only one observation. The chain is built from TRBV12-3 or TRBV12-4 and TRBJ2-5; 8 bases align to TRBD2. J lost 11 bases, V lost 5 bases, and 19 bases had no gene match. This CDR3 region has 16 residues. CDR3 loop: CASSPQGSGSRNEQYF. CDR3 nucleotides: TGTGCCAGCAGTCCCCAGGGGAGCGGGAGTAGGAATGAGCAGTACTTC.

The V gene is TRBV15, the J gene TRBJ1-2, with D possibly TRBD1 on 5 matching bases. CDR1 and CDR2 (germline): LNHNV, YYDKDF (reference sequence). CDR3 length equals 17 residues. Deletions cut 0 bases from V and 3 bases from J, with 17 bases between. CDR3 DNA sequence: TGTGCCACCAGCAGAGAAAATACTGCAGGGCCGGACTATGGCTACACCTTC. Protein: CATSRENTAGPDYGYTF.

CDR3 sequence (DNA): TGCGCCAGCAGCCAAGCCCCAGGGCGCAATCAGCCCCAGCATTTT. Its protein product is CASSQAPGRNQPQHF. V usage is TRBV4-1 and J usage is TRBJ1-5; possible D gene TRBD1, 5 bases. Germline CDR1 MGHRA, CDR2 YSYEKL. The CDR3 consists of 15 residues. Trimming stripped 1 base from V and 2 bases from J, with 9 bases between.

This rearrangement joins TRBV20-1 to TRBJ2-7, with a possible D match to TRBD1 (5 bases). Germline values: CDR1 DFQATT, CDR2 SNEGSKA (reference sequence). Trimming stripped 7 bases from V and 2 bases from J, with 15 bases between. The CDR3 length is 13 residues. For the CDR3, the DNA is TGCAGTGTGCCCAGGGATCGAGCCTACGAGCAGTACTTC. This codes for CSVPRDRAYEQYF.

The rearrangement links TRBV7-2 to TRBJ1-1, with TRBD1 identical over 8 bases. Losses at the gene ends were 0 bases for V and 11 bases for J; bases not matched to a gene: 8. Germline V gene data show CDR1 as SGHTA and CDR2 as FQGNSA. This CDR3 region has 14 residues. This chain's CDR3 is CASSLAYGQGGAFF. As DNA, the CDR3 is TGTGCCAGCAGCTTAGCTTATGGACAGGGTGGCGCTTTCTTT.

CDR3 DNA sequence: TGTGCCAGCAGCCACCGGTGGGGCCTCAGATCTTTTAAGGCGGATGGCTACACCTTC. Protein product: CASSHRWGLRSFKADGYTF. This chain connects TRBV21-1 to TRBJ1-2. TRBV21-1 is a pseudogene. The CDR3 sequence is 19 residues long.

This chain joins TRBV27 and TRBJ2-7, with TRBD2 identical over 10 bases. Germline V gene lookup returns CDR1 MNHEY and CDR2 SMNVEV (reference sequence). This CDR3 spans 17 amino acids. Trimming removed 3 bases from V and 4 bases from J; junction bases left unmatched: 12. The CDR3 reads CASSFGLAGVGIYEQYF. The DNA of the CDR3 is TGTGCCAGCAGTTTTGGGCTAGCGGGAGTGGGGATATACGAGCAGTACTTC.

This clonotype occurred a few times. The chain combines TRBV4-1 with TRBJ2-3; TRBD1 or TRBD2 may be the D gene (5 bases each). Germline V gene data show CDR1 as MGHRA and CDR2 as YSYEKL. V gave up 1 base and J gave up 1 base, with 6 bases separating them. This CDR3 has 14 residues. Written as DNA, the CDR3 is TGCGCCAGCAGCCAAGGGGACCGCACAGATACGCAGTATTTT. Protein product: CASSQGDRTDTQYF.

This clonotype turned up a few times. This chain links TRBV12-3 or TRBV12-4 with TRBJ2-7, with no clear D. The ends were cut back, 5 bases at V and 2 bases at J, with 13 bases in the middle. The CDR3 sequence is 14 residues long. The CDR3 region is CASSRDLNPYEQYF. Written as DNA, the CDR3 is TGTGCCAGCAGTCGCGACCTAAATCCCTACGAGCAGTACTTC.

Many counts were recorded for this clonotype. V gene TRBV27 combines with J gene TRBJ2-7; maybe TRBD2 (5 bases). Trimming shortened V by 7 bases and J by 1 base, and 11 bases separated the two germline ends. From germline, CDR1 is MNHEY and CDR2 SMNVEV (reference sequence). The CDR3 has 13 residues. For the CDR3, the DNA is TGTGCCAGCAACTCGGGGTCGTCCTACGAGCAGTACTTC. Translated: CASNSGSSYEQYF.

The CDR3 protein is CASSSGEGSYGYTF. Written as DNA, the CDR3 is TGTGCCAGCAGCTCAGGGGAGGGATCCTATGGCTACACCTTC. The J gene is TRBJ1-2, the V gene TRBV7-2; possible D gene TRBD1, 6 bases. The length of the CDR3 is 14 residues. Germline V gene data show CDR1 as SGHTA and CDR2 as FQGNSA. Trimming shortened V by 4 bases and J by 4 bases, and 13 bases separated the two germline ends.

The V call is TRBV6-1, the J call TRBJ2-6; D is ambiguous. Germline assignment: CDR1 MNHNS and CDR2 SASEGT. The CDR3 sequence is 14 residues long. The V end was cut by 7 bases, the J end by 0 bases, with 7 bases between. CDR3 in amino acids: CASNPDSGANVLTF. Written as DNA, the CDR3 is TGTGCCAGCAACCCGGACTCTGGGGCCAACGTCCTGACTTTC.

In this sample, this clonotype turned up a few times. CDR3 residues: CASSFVQAFNEQFF. Written as DNA, the CDR3 is TGTGCCAGCAGCTTCGTACAGGCCTTTAATGAGCAGTTCTTC. The rearrangement joins TRBV7-2 to TRBJ2-1; a weak D match, TRBD1 (5 bases). Trimming took 3 bases from V and 7 from J, leaving 13 bases between them. Germline assignment: CDR1 SGHTA and CDR2 FQGNSA. The CDR3 is 14 amino acids.

V and J are TRBV10-3 and TRBJ2-2; D unclear. CDR3 size: 12 residues. Germline V CDR1 and CDR2: ENHRY, SYGVKD. V was trimmed by 6 bases and J by 6 bases, leaving 8 bases between them. The CDR3, as DNA: TGTGCCATCAGGGTAGGGTCCGGGGAGCTGTTTTTT. Translating gives CAIRVGSGELFF.

The rearrangement uses TRBV7-9 and TRBJ2-7, with 9 bases aligning to TRBD2. From germline, CDR1 is SEHNR and CDR2 FQNEAQ (reference sequence). V gave up 3 bases and J gave up 3 bases; unmatched junction bases: 6. CDR3 length: 15 amino acids. The CDR3 DNA follows: TGTGCCAGCAGCTTGAACCCTAGCGGGAACTACGAGCAGTACTTC. Protein sequence: CASSLNPSGNYEQYF. The complete variable domain, with remaining parts taken from reference TRBV7-9 and TRBJ2-7, reads DTGVSQNPRHKITKRGQNVTFRCDPISEHNRLYWYRQTLGQGPEFLTYFQNEAQLEKSRLLSDRFSAERPKGSFSTLEIQRTEQGDSAMYLCASSLNPSGNYEQYFGPGTRLTVT.

Turning to this clonotype: A read error may account for a junction end that differs from germline. The chain couples TRBV7-2 to TRBJ2-7; the D is unclear. This CDR3 contains 14 residues. The germline gives CDR1 SGHTA, CDR2 FQGNSA. The CDR3 region is CASSLALNSCEQYF. CDR3 DNA: TGTGCCAGCAGCTTAGCACTGAACTCCTGCGAGCAGTACTTC.

In its sample, this clonotype was seen many times. The CDR3 loop reads CASSSTPEGVDYGYTF. CDR3 bases: TGTGCCAGCAGTTCCACACCCGAGGGGGTGGACTATGGCTACACCTTC. The chain combines TRBV6-2 or TRBV6-3 with TRBJ1-2, with D possibly matching TRBD1 (6 bases). V lost 4 bases, J lost 3 bases, and 18 bases lay in between. Germline V gene sequence: CDR1 MNHEY, CDR2 SVGEGT. The CDR3 has 16 amino acids.